Sequencing of this TCR beta chain was carried out in a study of beta chain features in type 1 diabetes. General study points: Insertions were fewer and deletions more numerous at VDJ junctions in type 1 diabetes patients.

Investigators reverse transcribed all isolated RNA, so they sequenced expressed TCRB transcripts. Generated by immunoSEQ multiplex PCR, the TCRdb table keeps only in-frame clones and is missing some. The sample includes about 130,000 clones, nearly 9.5% of them seen just once. This clone was observed a handful of times. What it binds is unknown. Germline-derived CDR1 and CDR2 are MGHRA and YSYEKL. CDR3 length: 15 amino acids. Germline trimming cut 3 bases from V and 0 bases from J; bases unmatched to any gene: 4. The sequence came from a man aged 18 to 30 in good health. Sequencing was carried out using central memory CD4+ T cells from blood. The V call is TRBV4-1, the J call TRBJ2-5; TRBD1 matches at 7 bases. The CDR3 loop reads CASSHPGQYQETQYF. The CDR3 bases are TGCGCCAGCAGCCACCCGGGACAGTACCAAGAGACCCAGTACTTC.